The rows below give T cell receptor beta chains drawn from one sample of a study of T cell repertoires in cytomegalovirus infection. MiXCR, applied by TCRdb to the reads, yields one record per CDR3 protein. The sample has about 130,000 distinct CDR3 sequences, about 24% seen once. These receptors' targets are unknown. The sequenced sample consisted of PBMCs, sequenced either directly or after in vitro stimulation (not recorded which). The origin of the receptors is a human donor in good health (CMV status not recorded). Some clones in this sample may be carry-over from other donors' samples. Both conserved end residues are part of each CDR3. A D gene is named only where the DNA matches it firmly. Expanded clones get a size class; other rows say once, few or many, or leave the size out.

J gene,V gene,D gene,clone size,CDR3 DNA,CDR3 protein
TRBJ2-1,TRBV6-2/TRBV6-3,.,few,TGTGCCAGCAGTTACCCCGACAATGAGCAGTTCTTC,CASSYPDNEQFF
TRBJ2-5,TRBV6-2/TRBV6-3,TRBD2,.,TGTGCCAGCATCGGACCCCGGGCGGGAGCCGGGACCCAGTACTTC,CASIGPRAGAGTQYF
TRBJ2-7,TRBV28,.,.,TGTGCCAGCAACAGGCCCTCCCCCCCCGAGCAGTACTTC,CASNRPSPPEQYF
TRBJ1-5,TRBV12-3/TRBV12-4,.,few,TGTGCCAGCAGTTTAGCGGACAGCGAAAGGCCCCAGCATTTT,CASSLADSERPQHF
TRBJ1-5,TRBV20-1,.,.,TGCAGTGCTAGAGATCCGGGTCTCCAGCCCCAGCATTTT,CSARDPGLQPQHF
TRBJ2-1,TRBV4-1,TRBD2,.,TGCGCCAGCAGCCAACACCGACTACTAGCGGCTGAGCAGTTCTTC,CASSQHRLLAAEQFF
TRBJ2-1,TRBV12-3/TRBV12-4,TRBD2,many,TGTGCCAGCAGTTTTTTCGGGGGGTTCGGAGTTCTTATCGATGAGCAGTTCTTC,CASSFFGGFGVLIDEQFF
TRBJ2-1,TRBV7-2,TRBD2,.,TGTGCCAGCAGCGGAGCGGGAGGAGGTCATGGCAATGAGCAGTTCTTC,CASSGAGGGHGNEQFF
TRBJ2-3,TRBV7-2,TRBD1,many,TGTGCCAGCACTCGGACAGGGCGACAATTATTT,CASTRTGRQLF
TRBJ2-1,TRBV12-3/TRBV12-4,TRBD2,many,TGTGCCAGCAGGGATAGCGGGAGGGTCTACAATGAGCAGTTCTTC,CASRDSGRVYNEQFF
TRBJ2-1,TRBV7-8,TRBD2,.,TGTGCCAGCAGCTTGGAACTAGCGGGAGAACGAATGTCGTGGCAGTTCTTC,CASSLELAGERMSWQFF
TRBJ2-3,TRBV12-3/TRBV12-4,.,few,TGTGCCACCGGCTCGGTTATGCGGGGTACAGATACGCAGTATTTT,CATGSVMRGTDTQYF
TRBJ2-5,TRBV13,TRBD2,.,TGTGCCAGCAGCTCCTGGGGACTAGCGAGACAAGAGACCCAGTACTTC,CASSSWGLARQETQYF
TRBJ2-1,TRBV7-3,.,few,TGTGCCAGCAGCTTAACTAGCGCTCATTACAATGAGCAGTTCTTC,CASSLTSAHYNEQFF
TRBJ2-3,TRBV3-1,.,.,TGTGCCAGCAGCCGACGCAGGGATACGCAGTATTTT,CASSRRRDTQYF
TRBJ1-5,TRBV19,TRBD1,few,TGTGCCAGTACGGAAACCCTCGACAGGGGGCGGGATCAGCCCCAGCATTTT,CASTETLDRGRDQPQHF
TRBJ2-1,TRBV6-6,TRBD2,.,TGTGCCAGCAGTGGGGGAGGGAGGGCCTACAATGAGCAGTTCTTC,CASSGGGRAYNEQFF
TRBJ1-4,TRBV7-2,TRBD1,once,TGTGCCAGCAGCCCGATCGGGGACAGGGGTGAAAAACTGTTTTTT,CASSPIGDRGEKLFF
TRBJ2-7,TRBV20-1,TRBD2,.,TGCAGTGCTAGGACGGGGGGAGCAGGTGGTTGGGCGCTTTACGAGCAGTACTTC,CSARTGGAGGWALYEQYF
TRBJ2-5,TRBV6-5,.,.,TGTGCCAGCAGCCAAGCGTACCAAGAGACCCAGTACTTC,CASSQAYQETQYF
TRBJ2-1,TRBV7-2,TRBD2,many,TGTGCCAGCAGTTTACTAGCGGGAGCTTACAATGAGCAGTTCTTC,CASSLLAGAYNEQFF
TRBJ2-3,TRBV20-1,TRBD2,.,TGCAGTGCTAGGGCCGGCGCTAGCGGTTTTATTGGTACGCAGTATTTT,CSARAGASGFIGTQYF
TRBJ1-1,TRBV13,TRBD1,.,TGTGCCAGCAGCTTAGGCAGGGGGACAGCTGAAGCTTTCTTT,CASSLGRGTAEAFF
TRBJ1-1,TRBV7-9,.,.,TGTGCCAGCAGCTTCTACCAAACGCTGGGCACTGAAGCTTTCTTT,CASSFYQTLGTEAFF
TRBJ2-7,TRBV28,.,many,TGTGCCAGCAGTTTAGCCTGGTACGAGCAGTACTTC,CASSLAWYEQYF
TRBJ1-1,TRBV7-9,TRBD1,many,TGTGCCAGCAGCTTAATTTTCCGACAGGGGGCTCGGAACACTGAAGCTTTCTTT,CASSLIFRQGARNTEAFF
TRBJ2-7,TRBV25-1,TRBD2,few,TGTGCCAGCAGTGAAGAGGGACTAGCGGGAGGTACCTACGAGCAGTACTTC,CASSEEGLAGGTYEQYF
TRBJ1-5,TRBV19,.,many,TGTGCCAGTAGTATCGTCAATCAGCCCCAGCATTTT,CASSIVNQPQHF
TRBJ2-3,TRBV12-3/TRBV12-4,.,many,TGTGCCAGCAGCTGGATCGCGGGACGTTTGACCACAGATACGCAGTATTTT,CASSWIAGRLTTDTQYF
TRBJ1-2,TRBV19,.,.,TGTGCCAGTAGTGTCAGAGGGGTATCGGACTATGGCTACACCTTC,CASSVRGVSDYGYTF
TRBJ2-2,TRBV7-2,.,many,TGTGCCAGCAGCTTAGGGCCCCAAACCAACACCGGGGAGCTGTTTTTT,CASSLGPQTNTGELFF
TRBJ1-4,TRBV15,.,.,TGTGCCACCAGCAGAGGAATAGGACGGGAACTGTTTTTT,CATSRGIGRELFF
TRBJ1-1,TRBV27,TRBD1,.,TGTGCCAGCAGTTTAGGACAGGGGGCTTCTAGGTGGACTGAAGCTTTCTTT,CASSLGQGASRWTEAFF
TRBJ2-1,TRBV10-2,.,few,TGCGCCAGCAGTGAGGGGGCCAGCAGTGAGCAGTTCTTC,CASSEGASSEQFF
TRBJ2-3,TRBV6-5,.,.,TGTGCCAGCAGTTACTCGCGGCCGGGCGTTCACAGCACAGATACGCAGTATTTT,CASSYSRPGVHSTDTQYF
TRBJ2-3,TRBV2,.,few,TGTGCCAGCAGTGTAATTGCTTCGGCTACGCAGTATTTT,CASSVIASATQYF
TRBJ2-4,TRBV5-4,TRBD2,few,TGTGCCAGCAGCTTATTCGGGACTAGCGTCTCGTCGGGCAAAAACATTCAGTACTTC,CASSLFGTSVSSGKNIQYF
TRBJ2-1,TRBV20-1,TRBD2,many,TGCAGTGCTAACGGACTAGCGGGATCCAATGAGCAGTTCTTC,CSANGLAGSNEQFF
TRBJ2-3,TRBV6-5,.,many,TGTGCCAGCAGTCCCACCCGGGGCACAGATACGCAGTATTTT,CASSPTRGTDTQYF
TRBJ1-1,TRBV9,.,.,TGTGCCAGCAGCGTAGCTCTAGGGGACACTGAAGCTTTCTTT,CASSVALGDTEAFF
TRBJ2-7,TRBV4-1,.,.,TGCGCCAGCAGCCAAGACGGAGGGGTAAGGTCCTACGAGCAGTACTTC,CASSQDGGVRSYEQYF
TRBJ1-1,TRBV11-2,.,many,TGTGCCAGCAGGGAACTGTGGTCGTCCAGTGAAGCTTTCTTT,CASRELWSSSEAFF
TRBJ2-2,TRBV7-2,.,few,TGTGCCAGCAGCTTATTCACCGGGGAGCTGTTTTTT,CASSLFTGELFF
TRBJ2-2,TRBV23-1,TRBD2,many,TGCGCCAGCAGTCAATCGTCGGAAGCGGGAGGGCACACCGGGGAGCTGTTTTTT,CASSQSSEAGGHTGELFF
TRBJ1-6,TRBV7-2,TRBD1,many,TGTGCCAGCAGCTTAGGACAGGGCCTTTATAATTCACCCCTCCACTTT,CASSLGQGLYNSPLHF
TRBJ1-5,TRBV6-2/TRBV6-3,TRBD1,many,TGTGCCAGCAGTTACGGACAGGGAAATCAGCCCCAGCATTTT,CASSYGQGNQPQHF